Given below is one TCR beta chain in context. Original processing methods: It was from reference gene primer amplification that nucleated cell counts were estimated. Sequencing was performed with immunoSEQ multiplex PCR; in TCRdb, only in-frame clones are kept and a portion is missing. That table gives V, J and clone size, and the DNA gave D and trimming. The sample lists around 28,000 clones, over 75% seen once, with approximately 15% in the top ten. This entry comes from a study of blood T cell repertoires in COVID-19. About the study: The study drew acute and convalescent COVID-19 samples from the United States, Italy and Spain.

Germline CDR1 MDHEN, CDR2 SYDVKM. The V end was cut by 6 bases, the J end by 2 bases, with 16 bases between. CDR3 length equals 15 residues. This TCR was sampled from a man aged 65 to 79 with active COVID-19. The chain has TRBV28 and TRBJ2-5, with D possibly matching TRBD1 (5 bases). Sequencing used peripheral blood. The CDR3 coding sequence is TGTGCCAGCAGCCCCTCCAAACGACAGCAAGAGACCCAGTACTTC. Protein sequence: CASSPSKRQQETQYF. The complete variable domain, with remaining parts taken from reference TRBV28 and TRBJ2-5, reads DVKVTQSSRYLVKRTGEKVFLECVQDMDHENMFWYRQDPGLGLRLIYFSYDVKMKEKGDIPEGYSVSREKKERFSLILESASTNQTSMYLCASSPSKRQQETQYFGPGTRLLVL.